Following are 5 T cell receptor beta chains from one sample sequenced in a study of OX40 agonist ivuxolimab in advanced cancers. Repertoires were generated with immunoSEQ multiplex PCR, while TCRdb's copy carries only in-frame clones and drops some. Of around 64,000 clones detected, around nine tenths appear once; the ten largest clones hold approximately 1.3%. The material was CD4+ or CD8+ T cells sorted from blood, obtained in a trial of the OX40 agonist ivuxolimab. All receptors derive from an adult with an advanced solid tumor such as melanoma, head and neck, liver or kidney cancer.

The chain couples TRBV19 to TRBJ1-5; 8 bases match TRBD1. CDR1 and CDR2 (germline): LNHDA, SQIVND (reference sequence). Trimming at V came to 6 bases and at J to 6 bases, leaving 4 bases not matched to a gene. The CDR3 length is 13 residues. CDR3 amino acids: CASRDREGQPQHF. As DNA, the CDR3 is TGTGCCAGTAGGGACAGGGAAGGTCAGCCCCAGCATTTT.

This chain connects TRBV21-1 to TRBJ1-2; the table's D call, TRBD1, has no DNA check behind it. TRBV21-1 is a known pseudogene. This CDR3 region has 15 residues. CDR3 coding DNA: TGTGCCAGCAGCATCGATGGTCAGGGCATAGGAGACTACACCTTC. Protein sequence: CASSIDGQGIGDYTF.

This clone was seen only a few times. CDR3 in DNA: TGCGCCAGCAGTCCTTCTAGCTCCTACGAGCAGTACTTC. Translation: CASSPSSSYEQYF. The V gene is TRBV10-1, the J gene TRBJ2-7, with no clear D. CDR3 length: 13 residues. Deletions cut 5 bases from V and 0 bases from J, with 8 bases between. Germline CDR1 WNHNN, CDR2 SYGVQD (reference sequence).

The chain carries TRBV13 and TRBJ2-5, with 11 bases matching TRBD2. The CDR3 contains 18 residues. Losses at the gene ends were 3 bases for V and 5 bases for J; bases not matched to a gene: 14. Germline V gene sequence: CDR1 PRHDT, CDR2 FYEKMQ (reference sequence). The CDR3 DNA is TGTGCCAGCAGCTTTCAGGCCCTTAGCGGGAGGGCTCCCGAGACCCAGTACTTC. This translates into CASSFQALSGRAPETQYF.

This CDR3 reads CASSKNTGSGNTIYF. As DNA, the CDR3 is TGTGCCAGCAGTAAAAATACAGGCTCTGGAAACACCATATATTTT. The V and J genes are TRBV2 and TRBJ1-3; D may be TRBD1 (5 bases). This CDR3 is 15 amino acids long. V gave up 5 bases and J gave up 0 bases, with 11 bases separating them. Germline-derived CDR1 and CDR2 are SNHLY and FYNNEI.